The rows below give T cell receptor beta chains drawn from one sample of a study of response to subunit inactivated influenza vaccine. TCRdb passed the RT-PCR reads through MiXCR, listing each CDR3 protein once. This table has 400,000 to 650,000 distinct CDR3 sequences, roughly 7.6% appearing once. The specimen comprised PBMCs from blood, sampled less than 25 months after vaccination. The receptors stem from a man aged 50 to 75 who received an inactivated influenza vaccine. Each CDR3 is given with its conserved first and last residue. D genes are given only for firm matches. Some rows mark clone size as missing; the rest say once, few, many or name a class of expanded clone.

d_gene	j_gene	abundance	v_gene	CDR3nt	CDR3aa
TRBD1	TRBJ1-5	many	TRBV7-2	TGTGCCAGCAGCCCGGACAGGGGGCGGGAGCAGCCCCAGCATTTT	CASSPDRGREQPQHF
TRBD1	TRBJ2-7	few	TRBV28	TGTGCCAGCAGTTTCCCCCCCCGGACAGGGAACGAGCAGTACTTC	CASSFPPRTGNEQYF
NA	TRBJ1-4	many	TRBV27	TGTGCCAGCAGTTTACTCGGGATGGGAATGACTAATGAAAAACTGTTTTTT	CASSLLGMGMTNEKLFF
NA	TRBJ1-5	NA	TRBV20-1	TGCAGTGCCGTTGACGGGATCCGAGGACAGCCCCAGCATTTT	CSAVDGIRGQPQHF
TRBD1	TRBJ1-1	many	TRBV7-9	TGTGCCAGCAGCTCAGGGGGGAATACTGAAGCTTTCTTT	CASSSGGNTEAFF
NA	TRBJ2-7	NA	TRBV7-2	TGTGCCAGCAGCTTTTCGAACGATTACGAGCAGTACTTC	CASSFSNDYEQYF
TRBD2	TRBJ2-1	NA	TRBV6-4	TGTGCCAGCAGCCCTGCTAGCGGGGGGGCTAATGAGCAGTTCTTC	CASSPASGGANEQFF
NA	TRBJ1-1	many	TRBV7-2	TGTGCCAGCAGCTTAGGCCGGGGTTGGACTGAAGCTTTCTTT	CASSLGRGWTEAFF
TRBD1	TRBJ2-3	many	TRBV28	TGTGCCAGCAGTTTGCGGACAGGGGGTCCAGATACGCAGTATTTT	CASSLRTGGPDTQYF
NA	TRBJ2-5	few	TRBV20-1	TGCAGTGCTAGGTCGGGAGTGATCCAAGAGACCCAGTACTTC	CSARSGVIQETQYF
NA	TRBJ2-3	few	TRBV18	TGTGCCAGCTCACCTTCGAGGCTAGCAGGCGATACGCAGTATTTT	CASSPSRLAGDTQYF